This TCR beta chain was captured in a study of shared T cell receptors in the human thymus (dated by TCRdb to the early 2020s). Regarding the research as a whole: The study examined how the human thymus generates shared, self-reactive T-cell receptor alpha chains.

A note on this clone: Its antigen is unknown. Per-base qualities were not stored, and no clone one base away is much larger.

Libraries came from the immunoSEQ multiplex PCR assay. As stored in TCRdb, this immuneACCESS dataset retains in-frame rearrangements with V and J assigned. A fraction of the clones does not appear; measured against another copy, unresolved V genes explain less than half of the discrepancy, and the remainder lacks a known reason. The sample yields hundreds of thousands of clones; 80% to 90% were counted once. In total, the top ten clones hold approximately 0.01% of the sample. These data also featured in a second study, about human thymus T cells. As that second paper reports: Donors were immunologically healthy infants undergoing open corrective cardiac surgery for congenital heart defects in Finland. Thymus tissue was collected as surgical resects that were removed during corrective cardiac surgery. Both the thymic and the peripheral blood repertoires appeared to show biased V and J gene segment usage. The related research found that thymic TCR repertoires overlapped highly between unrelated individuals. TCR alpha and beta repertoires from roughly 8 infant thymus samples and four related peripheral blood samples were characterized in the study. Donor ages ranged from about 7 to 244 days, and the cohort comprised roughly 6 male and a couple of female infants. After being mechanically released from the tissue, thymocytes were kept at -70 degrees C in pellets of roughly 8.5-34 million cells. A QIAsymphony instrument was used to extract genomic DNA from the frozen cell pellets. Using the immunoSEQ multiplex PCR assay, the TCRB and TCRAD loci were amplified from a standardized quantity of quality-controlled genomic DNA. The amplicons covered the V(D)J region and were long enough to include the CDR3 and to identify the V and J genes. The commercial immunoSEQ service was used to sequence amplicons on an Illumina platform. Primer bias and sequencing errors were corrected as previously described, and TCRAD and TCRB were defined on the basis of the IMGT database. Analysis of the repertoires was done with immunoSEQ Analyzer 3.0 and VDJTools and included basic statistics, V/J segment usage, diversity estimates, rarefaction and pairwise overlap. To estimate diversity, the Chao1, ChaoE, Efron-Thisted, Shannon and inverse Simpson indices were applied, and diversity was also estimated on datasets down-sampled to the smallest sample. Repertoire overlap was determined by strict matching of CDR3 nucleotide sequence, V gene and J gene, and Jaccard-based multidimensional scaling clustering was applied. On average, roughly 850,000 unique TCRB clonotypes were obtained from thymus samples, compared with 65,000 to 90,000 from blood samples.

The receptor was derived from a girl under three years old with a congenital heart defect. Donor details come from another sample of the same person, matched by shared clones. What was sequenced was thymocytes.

The bases are TGTGCCAGCAGCCAAGATCGGGGACTGGCGAGTCCCTACGAGCAGTACTTC. This codes for CASSQDRGLASPYEQYF. The V gene is TRBV14 and the J gene is TRBJ2-7, with TRBD2 tentatively as D gene (6 bases match). CDR3 length: 17 amino acids, cysteine to phenylalanine. CDR3 DNA only is kept here, 51 bases in frame from base 1. The germline V gene gives CDR1 as SGHDN and CDR2 as FVKESK. V loses 0 bases of germline sequence and J loses 2 bases, and the interval between the two ends is 17 bases.